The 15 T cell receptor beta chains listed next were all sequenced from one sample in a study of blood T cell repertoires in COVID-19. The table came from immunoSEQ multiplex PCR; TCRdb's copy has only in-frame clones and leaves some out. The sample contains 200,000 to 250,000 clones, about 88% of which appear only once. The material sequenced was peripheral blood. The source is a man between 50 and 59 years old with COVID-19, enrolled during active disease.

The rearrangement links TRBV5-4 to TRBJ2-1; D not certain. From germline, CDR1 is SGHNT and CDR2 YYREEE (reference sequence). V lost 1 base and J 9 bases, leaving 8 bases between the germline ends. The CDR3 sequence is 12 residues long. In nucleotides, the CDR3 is TGTGCCAGCAGCTTGTCTCTAGGTGAGCAGTTCTTC. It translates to CASSLSLGEQFF.

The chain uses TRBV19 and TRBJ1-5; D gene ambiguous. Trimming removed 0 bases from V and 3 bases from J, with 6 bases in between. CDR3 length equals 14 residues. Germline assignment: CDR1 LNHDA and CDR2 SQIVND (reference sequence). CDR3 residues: CASSIERVNQPQHF. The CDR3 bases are TGTGCCAGTAGTATAGAACGGGTCAATCAGCCCCAGCATTTT.

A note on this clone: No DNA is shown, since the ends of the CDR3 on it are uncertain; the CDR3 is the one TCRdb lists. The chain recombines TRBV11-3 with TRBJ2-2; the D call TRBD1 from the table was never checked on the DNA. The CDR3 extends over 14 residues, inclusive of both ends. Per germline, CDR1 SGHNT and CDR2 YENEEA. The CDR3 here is CASSFGQGPGSCFF.

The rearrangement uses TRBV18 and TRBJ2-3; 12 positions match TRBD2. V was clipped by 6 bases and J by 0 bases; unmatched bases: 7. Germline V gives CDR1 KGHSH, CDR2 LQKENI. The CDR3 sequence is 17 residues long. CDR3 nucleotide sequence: TGTGCCAGCTCCCGGACTAGCGGGGCGGATAGCACAGATACGCAGTATTTT. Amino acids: CASSRTSGADSTDTQYF. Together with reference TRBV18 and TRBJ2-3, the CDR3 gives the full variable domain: NAGVMQNPRHLVRRRGQEARLRCSPMKGHSHVYWYRQLPEEGLKFMVYLQKENIIDESGMPKERFSAEFPKEGPSILRIQQVVRGDSAAYFCASSRTSGADSTDTQYFGPGTRLTVL.

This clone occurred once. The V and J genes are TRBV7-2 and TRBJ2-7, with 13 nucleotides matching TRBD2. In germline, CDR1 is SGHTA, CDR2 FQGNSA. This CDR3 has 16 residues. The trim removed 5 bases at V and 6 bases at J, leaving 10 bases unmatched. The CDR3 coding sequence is TGTGCCAGCAGCCGGACTAGCGGGAGTTCCCTTTCCGAGCAGTACTTC. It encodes CASSRTSGSSLSEQYF.

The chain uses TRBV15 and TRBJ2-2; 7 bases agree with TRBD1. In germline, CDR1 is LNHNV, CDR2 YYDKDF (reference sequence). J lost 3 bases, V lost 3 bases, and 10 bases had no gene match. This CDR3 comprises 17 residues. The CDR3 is CATSRPFGTEDTGELFF. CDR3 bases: TGTGCCACCAGCAGGCCCTTTGGGACAGAGGACACCGGGGAGCTGTTTTTT.

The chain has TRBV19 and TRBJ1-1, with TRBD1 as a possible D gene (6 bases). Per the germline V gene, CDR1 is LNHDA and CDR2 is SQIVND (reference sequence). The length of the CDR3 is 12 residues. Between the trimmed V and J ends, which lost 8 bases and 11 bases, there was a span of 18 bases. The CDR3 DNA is TGTGCCAGTCATTCCAGGGGATCGACGGCTTTCTTT. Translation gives CASHSRGSTAFF.

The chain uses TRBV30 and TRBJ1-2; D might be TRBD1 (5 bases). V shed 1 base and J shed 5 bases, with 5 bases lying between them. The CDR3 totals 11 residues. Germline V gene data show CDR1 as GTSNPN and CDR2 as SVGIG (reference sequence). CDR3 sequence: CAWSAGYGYTF. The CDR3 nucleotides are TGTGCCTGGAGTGCAGGGTATGGCTACACCTTC.

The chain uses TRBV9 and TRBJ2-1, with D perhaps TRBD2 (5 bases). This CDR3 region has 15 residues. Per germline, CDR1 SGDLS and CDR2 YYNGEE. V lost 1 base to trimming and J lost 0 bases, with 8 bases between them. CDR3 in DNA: TGTGCCAGCAGCGTAAACGAGGGCTCCTACAATGAGCAGTTCTTC. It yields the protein CASSVNEGSYNEQFF.

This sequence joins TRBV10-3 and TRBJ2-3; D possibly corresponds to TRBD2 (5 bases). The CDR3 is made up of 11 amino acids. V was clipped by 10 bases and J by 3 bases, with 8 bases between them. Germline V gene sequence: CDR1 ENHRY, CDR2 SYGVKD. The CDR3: CASTSTDTQYF. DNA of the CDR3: TGTGCCAGCACTAGTACAGATACGCAGTATTTT.

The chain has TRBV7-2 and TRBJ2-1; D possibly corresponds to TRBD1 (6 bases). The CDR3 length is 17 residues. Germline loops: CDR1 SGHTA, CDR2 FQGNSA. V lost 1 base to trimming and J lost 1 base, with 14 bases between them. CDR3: CASSLELFRGSYNEQFF. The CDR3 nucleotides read TGTGCCAGCAGCTTAGAATTGTTTAGGGGGTCCTACAATGAGCAGTTCTTC.

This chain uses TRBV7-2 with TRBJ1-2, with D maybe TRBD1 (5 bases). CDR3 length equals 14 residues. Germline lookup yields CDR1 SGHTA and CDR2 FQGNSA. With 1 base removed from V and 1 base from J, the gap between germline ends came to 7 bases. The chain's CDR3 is CASSLGGVNYGYTF. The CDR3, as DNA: TGTGCCAGCAGCTTAGGGGGGGTTAACTATGGCTACACCTTC. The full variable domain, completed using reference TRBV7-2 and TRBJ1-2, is GAGVSQSPSNKVTEKGKDVELRCDPISGHTALYWYRQSLGQGLEFLIYFQGNSAPDKSGLPSDRFSAERTGGSVSTLTIQRTQQEDSAVYLCASSLGGVNYGYTFGSGTRLTVV.

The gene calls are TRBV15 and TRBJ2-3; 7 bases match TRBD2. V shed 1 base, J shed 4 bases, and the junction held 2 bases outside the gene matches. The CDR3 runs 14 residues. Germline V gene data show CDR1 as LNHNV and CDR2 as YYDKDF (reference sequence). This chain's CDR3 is CATSRAGGSDTQYF. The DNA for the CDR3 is TGTGCCACCAGCAGAGCCGGGGGGTCAGATACGCAGTATTTT. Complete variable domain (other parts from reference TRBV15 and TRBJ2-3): DAMVIQNPRYQVTQFGKPVTLSCSQTLNHNVMYWYQQKSSQAPKLLFHYYDKDFNNEADTPDNFQSRRPNTSFCFLDIRSPGLGDTAMYLCATSRAGGSDTQYFGPGTRLTVL.

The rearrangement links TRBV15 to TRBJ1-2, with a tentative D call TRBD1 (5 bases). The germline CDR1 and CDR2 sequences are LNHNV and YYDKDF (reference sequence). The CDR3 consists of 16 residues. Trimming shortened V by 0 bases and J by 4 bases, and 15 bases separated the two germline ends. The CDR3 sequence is CATSRDWGEVSYGYTF. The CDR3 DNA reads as TGTGCCACCAGCAGAGATTGGGGGGAGGTGAGCTATGGCTACACCTTC. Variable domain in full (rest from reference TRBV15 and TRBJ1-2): DAMVIQNPRYQVTQFGKPVTLSCSQTLNHNVMYWYQQKSSQAPKLLFHYYDKDFNNEADTPDNFQSRRPNTSFCFLDIRSPGLGDTAMYLCATSRDWGEVSYGYTFGSGTRLTVV.

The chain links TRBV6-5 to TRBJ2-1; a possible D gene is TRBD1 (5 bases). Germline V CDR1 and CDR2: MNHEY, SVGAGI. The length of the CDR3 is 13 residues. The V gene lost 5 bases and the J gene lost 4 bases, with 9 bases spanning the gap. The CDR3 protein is CASSPDSYNEQFF. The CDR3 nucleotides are TGTGCCAGCAGTCCCGACAGTTACAATGAGCAGTTCTTC.